The rows below give T cell receptor beta chains drawn from one sample of a study of CD8+CD57+ T cells in acquired aplastic anemia. TCRdb called the reads again in MiXCR, with one record for every CDR3 protein. The sample has roughly 86,000 distinct CDR3 sequences, under 50% seen once. Material for sequencing was sorted CD4+, CD8+, or CD8+CD57+ T cells (not recorded which) from PBMCs. The receptors here all came from a human donor in good health, serving as a control. The CDR3 runs from the conserved cysteine through the conserved F or W. Each record gives: V gene, J gene, clone size, D gene, CDR3 protein, CDR3 DNA. A D gene is named only where the DNA matches it firmly. Clone sizes are given selectively: once, few, many, or a class where the clone is expanded.

V gene: TRBV5-1
J gene: TRBJ1-1
clone size: .
D gene: TRBD1
CDR3 protein: CASSLGGTGSYTEAFF
CDR3 DNA: TGCGCCAGCAGCTTGGGGGGGACAGGATCGTACACTGAAGCTTTCTTT

V gene: TRBV7-8
J gene: TRBJ1-2
clone size: .
D gene: .
CDR3 protein: CASSSGWGRDGYTF
CDR3 DNA: TGTGCCAGCAGCTCCGGCTGGGGGAGAGATGGCTACACCTTC

V gene: TRBV10-2
J gene: TRBJ1-6
clone size: many
D gene: .
CDR3 protein: CASSEQGGNSPLHF
CDR3 DNA: TGCGCCAGCAGTGAACAGGGTGGCAATTCACCCCTCCACTTT

V gene: TRBV24-1
J gene: TRBJ1-5
clone size: few
D gene: .
CDR3 protein: CATSDLTSGNQPQHF
CDR3 DNA: TGTGCCACCAGTGACTTGACTAGCGGGAATCAGCCCCAGCATTTT

V gene: TRBV7-2
J gene: TRBJ1-1
clone size: .
D gene: .
CDR3 protein: CASSGETEAFF
CDR3 DNA: TGTGCCAGCAGCGGTGAGACTGAAGCTTTCTTT

V gene: TRBV19
J gene: TRBJ2-7
clone size: .
D gene: .
CDR3 protein: CASSIAGYEQYF
CDR3 DNA: TGTGCCAGTAGTATAGCCGGTTACGAGCAGTACTTC

V gene: TRBV4-2
J gene: TRBJ2-5
clone size: .
D gene: .
CDR3 protein: CASSQVVSEEETQYF
CDR3 DNA: TGTGCCAGCAGCCAAGTCGTCAGCGAGGAAGAGACCCAGTACTTC

V gene: TRBV11-1
J gene: TRBJ2-3
clone size: .
D gene: TRBD2
CDR3 protein: CASPSGSGVNPSTDTQYF
CDR3 DNA: TGTGCCAGCCCATCAGGTAGCGGGGTAAATCCTAGCACAGATACGCAGTATTTT

V gene: TRBV29-1
J gene: TRBJ2-7
clone size: medium-sized
D gene: .
CDR3 protein: CSVSGPDPYEQYF
CDR3 DNA: TGCAGCGTGTCGGGACCCGATCCCTACGAGCAGTACTTC

V gene: TRBV4-1
J gene: TRBJ1-2
clone size: .
D gene: .
CDR3 protein: CASSQVGGNYGYTF
CDR3 DNA: TGCGCCAGCAGCCAAGTCGGGGGCAACTATGGCTACACCTTC

V gene: TRBV4-1
J gene: TRBJ1-4
clone size: .
D gene: TRBD1
CDR3 protein: CASSRRAGTVTEKLFF
CDR3 DNA: TGCGCCAGCAGCCGCCGCGCCGGGACAGTGACTGAAAAACTGTTTTTT

V gene: TRBV5-4
J gene: TRBJ2-5
clone size: many
D gene: .
CDR3 protein: CASSSTLTGEETQYF
CDR3 DNA: TGTGCCAGCAGCTCTACTCTGACGGGAGAAGAGACCCAGTACTTC

V gene: TRBV7-9
J gene: TRBJ2-5
clone size: .
D gene: TRBD1
CDR3 protein: CASSFPRGQVETQYF
CDR3 DNA: TGTGCCAGCAGCTTCCCCAGGGGGCAGGTTGAGACCCAGTACTTC

V gene: TRBV5-5
J gene: TRBJ1-2
clone size: many
D gene: .
CDR3 protein: CASSVSLGSANYGYTF
CDR3 DNA: TGTGCCAGCAGCGTTTCCTTAGGGTCCGCTAACTATGGCTACACCTTC

V gene: TRBV20-1
J gene: TRBJ2-3
clone size: many
D gene: TRBD2
CDR3 protein: CSAVIAGGQSGDTQYF
CDR3 DNA: TGCAGTGCTGTCATAGCGGGGGGGCAAAGTGGGGATACGCAGTATTTT

V gene: TRBV12-3/TRBV12-4
J gene: TRBJ1-1
clone size: many
D gene: .
CDR3 protein: CASSLGDTEAFF
CDR3 DNA: TGTGCCAGCAGCTTAGGGGACACTGAAGCTTTCTTT

V gene: TRBV4-1
J gene: TRBJ1-1
clone size: many
D gene: TRBD1
CDR3 protein: CASSVGQGIAEAFF
CDR3 DNA: TGCGCCAGCAGCGTGGGACAGGGAATAGCAGAAGCTTTCTTT

V gene: TRBV4-1
J gene: TRBJ2-7
clone size: .
D gene: TRBD1
CDR3 protein: CSVEEGTAYEQYF
CDR3 DNA: TGCAGCGTTGAAGAGGGGACAGCCTACGAGCAGTACTTC

V gene: TRBV20-1
J gene: TRBJ1-6
clone size: .
D gene: TRBD1
CDR3 protein: CSARTGQGGSPLHF
CDR3 DNA: TGCAGTGCTAGGACGGGACAGGGAGGTTCACCCCTCCACTTT

V gene: TRBV10-2
J gene: TRBJ1-2
clone size: many
D gene: .
CDR3 protein: CASSVGSRGYTF
CDR3 DNA: TGCGCCAGCAGTGTGGGGTCACGGGGCTACACCTTC

V gene: TRBV11-2
J gene: TRBJ2-5
clone size: once
D gene: TRBD2
CDR3 protein: CASSPTGTSGGALETQYF
CDR3 DNA: TGTGCCAGCAGCCCAACCGGGACTAGCGGGGGGGCCTTAGAGACCCAGTACTTC

V gene: TRBV19
J gene: TRBJ2-7
clone size: once
D gene: .
CDR3 protein: CASSMRVPLCEQYF
CDR3 DNA: TGTGCCAGTAGTATGAGGGTTCCCCTCTGCGAGCAGTACTTC

V gene: TRBV5-8
J gene: TRBJ1-2
clone size: many
D gene: .
CDR3 protein: CASSFAAIYGYTF
CDR3 DNA: TGTGCCAGCAGCTTCGCAGCTATCTATGGCTACACCTTC

V gene: TRBV29-1
J gene: TRBJ2-3
clone size: .
D gene: .
CDR3 protein: CSVGFTDTQYF
CDR3 DNA: TGCAGCGTTGGGTTCACAGATACGCAGTATTTT

V gene: TRBV29-1
J gene: TRBJ1-4
clone size: .
D gene: .
CDR3 protein: CSVVWGTDNEKLFF
CDR3 DNA: TGCAGCGTTGTTTGGGGTACGGATAATGAAAAACTGTTTTTT

V gene: TRBV12-3/TRBV12-4
J gene: TRBJ2-3
clone size: .
D gene: .
CDR3 protein: CASSLDGPSTDTQYF
CDR3 DNA: TGTGCCAGCAGTTTGGACGGGCCGAGCACAGATACGCAGTATTTT

V gene: TRBV5-1
J gene: TRBJ1-1
clone size: .
D gene: TRBD1
CDR3 protein: CASSLVGGIPDTEAFF
CDR3 DNA: TGCGCCAGCAGCTTGGTAGGGGGCATACCGGACACTGAAGCTTTCTTT

V gene: TRBV2
J gene: TRBJ1-1
clone size: .
D gene: .
CDR3 protein: CASSYGQGTSEAFF
CDR3 DNA: TGTGCCAGCAGTTATGGGCAGGGGACGAGTGAAGCTTTCTTT

V gene: TRBV24-1
J gene: TRBJ1-4
clone size: .
D gene: .
CDR3 protein: CATSDGGKLFF
CDR3 DNA: TGTGCCACCAGTGACGGGGGAAAACTGTTTTTT

V gene: TRBV24-1
J gene: TRBJ2-1
clone size: many
D gene: TRBD2
CDR3 protein: CATSNTPRPSGEYNEQFF
CDR3 DNA: TGTGCCACCAGTAACACCCCCCGGCCTAGCGGGGAATACAATGAGCAGTTCTTC

V gene: TRBV12-3/TRBV12-4
J gene: TRBJ1-5
clone size: once
D gene: .
CDR3 protein: CASSPEGSYQPQHF
CDR3 DNA: TGTGCCAGCAGTCCCGAGGGTTCCTATCAGCCCCAGCATTTT

V gene: TRBV19
J gene: TRBJ2-1
clone size: .
D gene: TRBD2
CDR3 protein: CASSSFSGAHNEQFF
CDR3 DNA: TGTGCCAGTAGTTCCTTTAGCGGGGCTCACAATGAGCAGTTCTTC

V gene: TRBV24-1
J gene: TRBJ1-6
clone size: .
D gene: .
CDR3 protein: CATAPPGHPSYNSPLHF
CDR3 DNA: TGTGCCACCGCACCTCCGGGACACCCCTCCTATAATTCACCCCTCCACTTT

V gene: TRBV4-1
J gene: TRBJ1-2
clone size: many
D gene: .
CDR3 protein: CASSQEAQGYNYGYTF
CDR3 DNA: TGCGCCAGCAGCCAAGAGGCCCAGGGGTATAACTATGGCTACACCTTC

V gene: TRBV6-6
J gene: TRBJ2-5
clone size: many
D gene: TRBD1
CDR3 protein: CASSYTTGAETQYF
CDR3 DNA: TGTGCCAGCAGTTACACAACAGGGGCAGAGACCCAGTACTTC

V gene: TRBV24-1
J gene: TRBJ2-1
clone size: .
D gene: .
CDR3 protein: CATSDFAQGSEQFF
CDR3 DNA: TGTGCCACCAGTGATTTCGCGCAGGGGAGCGAGCAGTTCTTC

V gene: TRBV18
J gene: TRBJ2-7
clone size: .
D gene: .
CDR3 protein: CASSPPTGSSYEQYF
CDR3 DNA: TGTGCCAGCTCTCCCCCAACAGGGAGCTCCTACGAGCAGTACTTC

V gene: TRBV19
J gene: TRBJ2-3
clone size: .
D gene: .
CDR3 protein: CASSIGLATTDTQYF
CDR3 DNA: TGTGCCAGTAGTATAGGGTTGGCAACGACAGATACGCAGTATTTT

V gene: TRBV9
J gene: TRBJ2-1
clone size: .
D gene: .
CDR3 protein: CASSVEGPNEQLF
CDR3 DNA: TGTGCCAGCAGCGTAGAAGGGCCCAATGAGCAGCTCTTC

V gene: TRBV12-3/TRBV12-4
J gene: TRBJ1-2
clone size: many
D gene: TRBD1
CDR3 protein: CASSLPGTGENGYTF
CDR3 DNA: TGTGCCAGCAGCCTACCCGGGACAGGGGAAAATGGCTACACCTTC

V gene: TRBV5-5
J gene: TRBJ2-7
clone size: .
D gene: TRBD2
CDR3 protein: CASSSFSTSSEQYF
CDR3 DNA: TGTGCCAGCAGCTCCTTCTCGACTAGCTCCGAGCAGTACTTC

V gene: TRBV5-6
J gene: TRBJ1-2
clone size: few
D gene: .
CDR3 protein: CASSLGGNGYTF
CDR3 DNA: TGTGCCAGCAGCTTGGGGGGGAATGGCTACACCTTC

V gene: TRBV4-2
J gene: TRBJ2-3
clone size: .
D gene: .
CDR3 protein: CASSQGRNTDTLYF
CDR3 DNA: TGTGCCAGCAGCCAAGGTCGGAACACAGATACGCTGTATTTT

V gene: TRBV27
J gene: TRBJ1-2
clone size: .
D gene: .
CDR3 protein: CASSPQSSFYGYTF
CDR3 DNA: TGTGCCAGCAGTCCCCAAAGTTCTTTCTATGGCTACACCTTC

V gene: TRBV19
J gene: TRBJ1-4
clone size: many
D gene: .
CDR3 protein: CASSLGPGDYNEKLFF
CDR3 DNA: TGTGCCAGTAGCCTGGGCCCAGGGGATTATAATGAAAAACTGTTTTTT

V gene: TRBV19
J gene: TRBJ2-7
clone size: .
D gene: .
CDR3 protein: CASSELDRSTYEQYF
CDR3 DNA: TGTGCCAGTAGTGAACTGGACCGTTCCACCTACGAGCAGTACTTC

V gene: TRBV4-2
J gene: TRBJ1-1
clone size: .
D gene: .
CDR3 protein: CASSQDQGSAGWNTEAFF
CDR3 DNA: TGTGCCAGCAGCCAAGATCAGGGGTCGGCAGGGTGGAACACTGAAGCTTTCTTT

V gene: TRBV11-1
J gene: TRBJ2-1
clone size: .
D gene: .
CDR3 protein: CASSHPRGAREQFF
CDR3 DNA: TGTGCCAGCAGCCACCCCCGGGGGGCTCGCGAGCAGTTCTTC